The clone carrying this TCR beta chain was counted a few times. Its antigen is not identified. The data derive from a study of T cell repertoires in cytomegalovirus infection. TCRdb analysed the reads with MiXCR anew, one entry per CDR3 protein. The data contain about 700,000 distinct CDR3 sequences, roughly a third of them singletons. Germline CDR1 and CDR2: MNHEY and SMNVEV (reference sequence). CDR3 length: 16 residues. With 4 bases clipped from V and 0 bases from J, the junction kept 9 bases outside the gene matches. The source material was cultured PBMCs, sampled from culture after CMV antigen stimulation. The sequence was collected from a human donor in good health (CMV status not recorded). Some clones in this sample may be carry-over from other donors' samples. This rearrangement joins TRBV27 to TRBJ2-7; TRBD2 matches 7 bases. Here the CDR3 reads CASSSLSSGYSYEQYF. CDR3 in DNA: TGTGCCAGCAGTTCCCTATCTAGCGGCTACTCCTACGAGCAGTACTTC.